Shown below are 17 T cell receptor beta chains from a single sample sequenced in a study of blood T cell repertoires in COVID-19. Measured with immunoSEQ multiplex PCR; TCRdb has only the in-frame clones, and not every one. Of about 300,000 clones in the sample, more than 75% were seen once. The sequenced sample was PBMCs or T cells enriched from blood (not recorded which). The receptors come from a man between 25 and 39 years old who had recovered from COVID-19.

The rearrangement links TRBV30 to TRBJ2-5; TRBD2 matches 8 bases. Germline V gives CDR1 GTSNPN, CDR2 SVGIG (reference sequence). The CDR3 has 14 amino acids. V was pared by 2 bases and J by 5 bases, with 7 bases of the junction left unmatched. In DNA form, the CDR3 reads TGTGCCTGGAGTTCAGACGGCGGGGGGGAGACCCAGTACTTC. Translated, it gives CAWSSDGGGETQYF.

This sequence joins TRBV12-3 or TRBV12-4 and TRBJ2-1, with D perhaps matching TRBD2 (6 bases). Trimming pared 4 bases from V and 9 bases from J, leaving 13 bases between. CDR3 length: 13 amino acids. The CDR3 DNA reads TGTGCCAGCAGTTGGGGACTCCGGGCTGAGCAGTTCTTC. Translated, it gives CASSWGLRAEQFF.

This chain joins TRBV30 and TRBJ2-1; a weak D match, TRBD2 (6 bases). CDR1 and CDR2 (germline): GTSNPN, SVGIG (reference sequence). Trimming left V 3 bases short and J 12 bases short, with 27 bases between. The CDR3 runs to 16 residues. The CDR3 region has the DNA TGTGCCTGGAGCCCGGGGGTGACTAGACGTACAATGGCGCAGTTCTTC. This translates into CAWSPGVTRRTMAQFF.

The CDR3 loop reads CASSIRLAGVSYNEQFF. The CDR3 nucleotides read TGTGCCAGTAGTATACGACTAGCGGGAGTCTCCTACAATGAGCAGTTCTTC. The rearrangement uses TRBV19 and TRBJ2-1; TRBD2 agrees at 12 bases. The CDR3 loop spans 17 amino acids. With 2 bases clipped from V and 0 bases from J, the junction kept 2 bases outside the gene matches. Per the germline V gene, CDR1 is LNHDA and CDR2 is SQIVND (reference sequence).

This rearrangement joins TRBV7-9 to TRBJ1-4, with TRBD1 matching over 12 bases. This CDR3 region has 18 residues. From germline, CDR1 is SEHNR and CDR2 FQNEAQ (reference sequence). The V and J ends lost 5 bases and 8 bases, in that order; junction bases with no gene match: 15. The CDR3 bases are TGTGCCAGCAGCCACGAGGCGGGACAGGGGGCGCGTTGGGAAAAACTGTTTTTT. This codes for CASSHEAGQGARWEKLFF. The full variable domain, in which reference TRBV7-9 and TRBJ1-4 provide the parts outside the CDR3, is DTGVSQNPRHKITKRGQNVTFRCDPISEHNRLYWYRQTLGQGPEFLTYFQNEAQLEKSRLLSDRFSAERPKGSFSTLEIQRTEQGDSAMYLCASSHEAGQGARWEKLFFGSGTQLSVL.

The chain is built from TRBV30 and TRBJ2-5; TRBD2 matches at 8 bases. The V and J ends lost 4 bases and 5 bases, in that order; junction bases with no gene match: 3. This CDR3 spans 12 amino acids. Germline values: CDR1 GTSNPN, CDR2 SVGIG (reference sequence). CDR3 amino acids: CAWIERGETQYF. The CDR3 DNA reads as TGTGCCTGGATAGAGCGGGGGGAGACCCAGTACTTC.

There are a few counts of this clone. The chain has TRBV5-1 and TRBJ2-2, with TRBD1 matching over 8 bases. The length of the CDR3 is 15 residues. Per the germline V gene, CDR1 is SGHRS and CDR2 is YFSETQ. Trimming cost V 0 bases and J 5 bases; bases outside gene matches: 3. The DNA for the CDR3 is TGCGCCAGCAGCTTGGGGACAGGGAAGACCGGGGAGCTGTTTTTT. Amino acids: CASSLGTGKTGELFF. Full variable domain (remainder filled in from reference TRBV5-1 and TRBJ2-2): KAGVTQTPRYLIKTRGQQVTLSCSPISGHRSVSWYQQTPGQGLQFLFEYFSETQRNKGNFPGRFSGRQFSNSRSEMNVSTLELGDSALYLCASSLGTGKTGELFFGEGSRLTVL.

V and J are TRBV7-2 and TRBJ2-3; 8 bases fit TRBD1. This CDR3 has 18 amino acids. The ends lost 5 bases at V and 0 bases at J; junction bases unmatched: 13. From germline, CDR1 is SGHTA and CDR2 FQGNSA. The CDR3 DNA sequence: TGTGCCAGCAGCCTACGCAGGACAGGGCTCAGGAGCACAGATACGCAGTATTTT. It encodes CASSLRRTGLRSTDTQYF. The complete variable domain, with remaining parts taken from reference TRBV7-2 and TRBJ2-3, reads GAGVSQSPSNKVTEKGKDVELRCDPISGHTALYWYRQSLGQGLEFLIYFQGNSAPDKSGLPSDRFSAERTGGSVSTLTIQRTQQEDSAVYLCASSLRRTGLRSTDTQYFGPGTRLTVL.

The CDR3: CASSLAGAISYEQYF. CDR3 DNA: TGTGCCAGCAGTTTAGCGGGGGCGATCTCCTACGAGCAGTACTTC. The V and J genes are TRBV28 and TRBJ2-7, with D possibly being TRBD2 (7 bases). The V end was cut by 2 bases, the J end by 0 bases, with 11 bases between. CDR3 length equals 15 residues. Germline CDR1 MDHEN, CDR2 SYDVKM. Variable domain in full (rest from reference TRBV28 and TRBJ2-7): DVKVTQSSRYLVKRTGEKVFLECVQDMDHENMFWYRQDPGLGLRLIYFSYDVKMKEKGDIPEGYSVSREKKERFSLILESASTNQTSMYLCASSLAGAISYEQYFGPGTRLTVT.

The DNA of the CDR3 is TGTGCCAGCAGCGGACTGGGGAGAGGGCACGAGCAGTACTTC. This encodes CASSGLGRGHEQYF. The chain recombines TRBV7-9 with TRBJ2-7; maybe TRBD2 (5 bases). Per germline, CDR1 SEHNR and CDR2 FQNEAQ (reference sequence). This CDR3 region has 14 residues. Trimming cost V 5 bases and J 5 bases, with 16 bases left between them.

This chain links TRBV2 with TRBJ2-5; tentatively, D is TRBD1 (6 bases). This CDR3 comprises 13 residues. Trimming pared 4 bases from V and 5 bases from J, leaving 11 bases between. Germline V gene sequence: CDR1 SNHLY, CDR2 FYNNEI. This chain's CDR3 is CASSGTGWETQYF. The CDR3 bases are TGTGCCAGCAGTGGCACAGGGTGGGAGACCCAGTACTTC.

The V and J genes are TRBV7-9 and TRBJ1-5; perhaps TRBD1 as D (6 bases). Germline assignment: CDR1 SEHNR and CDR2 FQNEAQ (reference sequence). With 3 bases removed from V and 1 base from J, the gap between germline ends came to 7 bases. The length of the CDR3 is 14 residues. For the CDR3, the DNA is TGTGCCAGCAGCTTGAGGGGGAGCAATCAGCCCCAGCATTTT. It specifies CASSLRGSNQPQHF.

The CDR3 nucleotides are TGTGCCAGCAGTCCTCGGACAGGGGGCTCTTCACCCCTCCACTTT. It encodes CASSPRTGGSSPLHF. This sequence joins TRBV6-6 and TRBJ1-6; 11 nucleotides match TRBD1. The germline V gene has CDR1 MNHNY and CDR2 SVGAGI (reference sequence). V lost 5 bases to trimming and J lost 9 bases; unmatched junction nucleotides: 6. The CDR3 loop spans 15 amino acids.

The chain has TRBV3-1 (or the pseudogene TRBV3-2) and TRBJ1-2, with D unresolved. V was pared by 4 bases and J by 4 bases, with 7 bases between. Germline CDR1 and CDR2: LGHDT and YNNKEL (reference sequence). CDR3 length equals 12 residues. CDR3 amino acids: CASSRARYGYTF. The CDR3 DNA sequence: TGTGCCAGCAGCCGGGCGCGCTATGGCTACACCTTC.

This clone was found a few times. The chain links TRBV28 to TRBJ2-3; 7 nucleotides agree with TRBD2. Germline V CDR1 and CDR2: MDHEN, SYDVKM. The CDR3 extends over 14 amino acids. The V segment lost 10 bases and the J segment 0 bases; nucleotides outside the gene matches: 7. The CDR3 DNA is TGTGCCACCTCGCGGGGAGGGAGCACAGATACGCAGTATTTT. This codes for CATSRGGSTDTQYF.

This chain links TRBV5-4 with TRBJ2-3; possibly TRBD2 for D (5 bases). The germline V and J ends were trimmed by 4 bases and 0 bases, with 12 bases remaining between them. This CDR3 region has 15 residues. Germline-derived CDR1 and CDR2 are SGHNT and YYREEE (reference sequence). DNA of the CDR3: TGTGCCAGCAGCCTGGATAGCGTTAGCACAGATACGCAGTATTTT. This translates into CASSLDSVSTDTQYF.

The V gene is TRBV19, the J gene TRBJ2-1; possible D gene TRBD1, 6 bases. The length of the CDR3 is 15 residues. Germline loops: CDR1 LNHDA, CDR2 SQIVND (reference sequence). Trimming pared 5 bases from V and 0 bases from J, leaving 11 bases between. The CDR3 nucleotides read TGTGCCAGTAGTCGGACAGTCGGCTCCTACAATGAGCAGTTCTTC. Amino acid sequence: CASSRTVGSYNEQFF.